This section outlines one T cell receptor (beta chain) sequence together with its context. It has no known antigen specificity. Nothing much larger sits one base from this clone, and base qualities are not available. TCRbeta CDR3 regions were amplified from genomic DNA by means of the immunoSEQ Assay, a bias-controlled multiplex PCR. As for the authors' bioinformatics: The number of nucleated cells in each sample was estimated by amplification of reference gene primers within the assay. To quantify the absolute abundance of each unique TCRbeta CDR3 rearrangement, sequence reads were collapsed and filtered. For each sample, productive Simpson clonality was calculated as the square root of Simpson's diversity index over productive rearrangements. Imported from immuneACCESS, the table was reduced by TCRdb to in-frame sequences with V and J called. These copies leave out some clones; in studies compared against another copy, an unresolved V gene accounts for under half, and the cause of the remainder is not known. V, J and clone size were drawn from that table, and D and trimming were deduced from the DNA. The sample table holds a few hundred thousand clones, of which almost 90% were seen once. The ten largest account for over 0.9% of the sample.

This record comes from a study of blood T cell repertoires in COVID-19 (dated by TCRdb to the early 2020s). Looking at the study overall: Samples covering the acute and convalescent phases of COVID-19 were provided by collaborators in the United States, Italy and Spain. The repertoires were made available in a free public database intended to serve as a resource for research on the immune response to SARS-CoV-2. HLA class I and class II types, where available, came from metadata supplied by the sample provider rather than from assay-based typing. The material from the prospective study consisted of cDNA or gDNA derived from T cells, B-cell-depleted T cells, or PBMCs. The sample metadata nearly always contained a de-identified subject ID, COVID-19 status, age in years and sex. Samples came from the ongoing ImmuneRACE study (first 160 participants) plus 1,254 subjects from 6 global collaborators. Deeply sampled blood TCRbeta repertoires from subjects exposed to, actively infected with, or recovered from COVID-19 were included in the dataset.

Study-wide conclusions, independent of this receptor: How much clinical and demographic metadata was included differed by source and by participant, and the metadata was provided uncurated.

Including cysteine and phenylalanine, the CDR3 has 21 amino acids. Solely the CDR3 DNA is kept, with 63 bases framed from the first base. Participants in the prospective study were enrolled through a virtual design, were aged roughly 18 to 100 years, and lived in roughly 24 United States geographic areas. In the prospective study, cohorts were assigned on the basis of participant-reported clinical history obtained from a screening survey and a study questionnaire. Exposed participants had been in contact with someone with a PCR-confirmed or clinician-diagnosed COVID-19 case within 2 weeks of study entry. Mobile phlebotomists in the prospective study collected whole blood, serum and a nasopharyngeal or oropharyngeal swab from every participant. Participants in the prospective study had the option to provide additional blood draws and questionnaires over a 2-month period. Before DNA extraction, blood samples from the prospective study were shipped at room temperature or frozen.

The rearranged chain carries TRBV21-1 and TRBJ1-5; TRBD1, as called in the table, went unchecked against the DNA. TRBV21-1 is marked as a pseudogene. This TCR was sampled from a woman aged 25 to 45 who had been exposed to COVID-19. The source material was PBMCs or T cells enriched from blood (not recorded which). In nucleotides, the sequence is TGTGCCAGCAGAAGGGACAGGGGGCATGAGGAAAGGAATTTCGGCAATCAGCCCCAGCATTTT. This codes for CASRRDRGHEERNFGNQPQHF.